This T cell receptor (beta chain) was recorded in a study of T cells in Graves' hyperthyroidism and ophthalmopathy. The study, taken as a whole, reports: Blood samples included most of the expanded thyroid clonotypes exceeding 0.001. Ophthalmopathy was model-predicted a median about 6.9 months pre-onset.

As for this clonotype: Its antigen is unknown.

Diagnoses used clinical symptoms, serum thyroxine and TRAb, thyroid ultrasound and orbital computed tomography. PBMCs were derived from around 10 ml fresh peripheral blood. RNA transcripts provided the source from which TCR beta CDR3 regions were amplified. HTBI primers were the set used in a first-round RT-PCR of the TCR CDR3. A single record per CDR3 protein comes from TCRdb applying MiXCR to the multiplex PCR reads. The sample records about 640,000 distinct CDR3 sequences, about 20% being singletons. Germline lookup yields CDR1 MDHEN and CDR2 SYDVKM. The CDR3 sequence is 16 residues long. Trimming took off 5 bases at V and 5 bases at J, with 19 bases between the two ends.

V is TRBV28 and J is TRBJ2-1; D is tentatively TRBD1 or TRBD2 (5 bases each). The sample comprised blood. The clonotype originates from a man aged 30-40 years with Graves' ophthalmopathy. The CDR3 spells CASSLSGPGLHNEQFF. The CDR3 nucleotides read TGTGCCAGCAGTCTTTCGGGACCAGGCCTCCACAATGAGCAGTTCTTC. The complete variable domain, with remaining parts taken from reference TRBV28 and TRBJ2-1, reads DVKVTQSSRYLVKRTGEKVFLECVQDMDHENMFWYRQDPGLGLRLIYFSYDVKMKEKGDIPEGYSVSREKKERFSLILESASTNQTSMYLCASSLSGPGLHNEQFFGPGTRLTVL.